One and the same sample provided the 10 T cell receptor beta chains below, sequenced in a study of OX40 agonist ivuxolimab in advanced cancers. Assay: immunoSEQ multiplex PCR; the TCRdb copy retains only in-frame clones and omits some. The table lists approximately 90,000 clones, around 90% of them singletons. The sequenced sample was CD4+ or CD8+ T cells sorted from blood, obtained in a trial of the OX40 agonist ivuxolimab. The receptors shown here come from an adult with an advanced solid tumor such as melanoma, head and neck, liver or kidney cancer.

The CDR3 DNA sequence: TGTGCCAGCAGCCAAGATTTACTTGGCACAGATACGCAGTATTTT. Protein sequence: CASSQDLLGTDTQYF. V usage is TRBV4-2 and J usage is TRBJ2-3, with D unresolved. The germline gives CDR1 LGHNA, CDR2 YNFKEQ. The CDR3 runs 15 residues. The V and J ends lost 0 bases and 1 base respectively, with 8 bases between them.

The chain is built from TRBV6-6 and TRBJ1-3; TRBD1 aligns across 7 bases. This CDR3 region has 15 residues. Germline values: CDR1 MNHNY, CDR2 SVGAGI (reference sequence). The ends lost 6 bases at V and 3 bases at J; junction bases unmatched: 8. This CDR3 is CASSNRGLVGNTIYF. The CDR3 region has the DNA TGTGCCAGCAGCAACAGGGGCCTGGTTGGAAACACCATATATTTT.

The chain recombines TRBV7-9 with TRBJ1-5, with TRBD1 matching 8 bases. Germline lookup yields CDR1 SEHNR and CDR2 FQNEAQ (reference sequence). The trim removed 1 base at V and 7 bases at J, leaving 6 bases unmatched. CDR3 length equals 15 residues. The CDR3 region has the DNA TGTGCCAGCAGCTTAGAGACAGGGGCGGGCCAGCCCCAGCATTTT. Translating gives CASSLETGAGQPQHF.

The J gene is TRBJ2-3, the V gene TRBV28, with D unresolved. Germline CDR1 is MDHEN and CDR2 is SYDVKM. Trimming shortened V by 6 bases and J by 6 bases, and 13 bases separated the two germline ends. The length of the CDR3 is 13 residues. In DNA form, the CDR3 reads TGTGCCAGCAGGCTAGGGATGATGGATACGCAGTATTTT. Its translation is CASRLGMMDTQYF.

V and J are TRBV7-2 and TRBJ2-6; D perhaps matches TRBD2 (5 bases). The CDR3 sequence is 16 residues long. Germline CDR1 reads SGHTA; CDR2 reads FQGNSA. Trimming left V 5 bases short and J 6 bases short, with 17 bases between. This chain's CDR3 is CASSPPAGLPANVLTF. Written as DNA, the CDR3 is TGTGCCAGCAGCCCACCCGCGGGCCTGCCGGCCAACGTCCTGACTTTC.

CDR3 sequence reads: CASRPRQESYNEQFF. For the CDR3, the DNA is TGTGCCAGTAGACCACGACAGGAGTCCTACAATGAGCAGTTCTTC. The rearrangement joins TRBV19 to TRBJ2-1; maybe TRBD1 (6 bases). This CDR3 region has 15 residues. The V gene's germline CDR1 is LNHDA and CDR2 SQIVND (reference sequence). The V and J ends lost 6 bases and 1 base respectively, with 13 bases between them.

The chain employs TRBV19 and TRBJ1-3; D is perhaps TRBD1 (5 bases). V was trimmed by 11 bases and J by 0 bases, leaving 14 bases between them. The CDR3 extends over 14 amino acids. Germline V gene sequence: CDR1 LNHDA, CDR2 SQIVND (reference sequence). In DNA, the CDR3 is TGTGCCGTAGATTACAGGAGCTCTGGAAACACCATATATTTT. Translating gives CAVDYRSSGNTIYF.

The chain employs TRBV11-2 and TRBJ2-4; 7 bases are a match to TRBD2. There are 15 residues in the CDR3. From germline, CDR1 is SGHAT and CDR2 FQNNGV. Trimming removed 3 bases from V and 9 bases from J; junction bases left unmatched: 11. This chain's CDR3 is CASSFQTRWGGIQYF. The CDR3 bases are TGTGCCAGCAGCTTCCAGACCCGGTGGGGGGGCATTCAGTACTTC. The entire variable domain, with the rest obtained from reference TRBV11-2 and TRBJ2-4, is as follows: EAGVAQSPRYKIIEKRQSVAFWCNPISGHATLYWYQQILGQGPKLLIQFQNNGVVDDSQLPKDRFSAERLKGVDSTLKIQPAKLEDSAVYLCASSFQTRWGGIQYFGAGTRLSVL.

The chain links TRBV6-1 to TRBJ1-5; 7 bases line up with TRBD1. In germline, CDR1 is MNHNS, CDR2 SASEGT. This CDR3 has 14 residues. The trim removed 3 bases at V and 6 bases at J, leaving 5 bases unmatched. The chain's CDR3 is CASSDSTGAQPQHF. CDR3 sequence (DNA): TGTGCCAGCAGTGACTCTACAGGGGCTCAGCCCCAGCATTTT.

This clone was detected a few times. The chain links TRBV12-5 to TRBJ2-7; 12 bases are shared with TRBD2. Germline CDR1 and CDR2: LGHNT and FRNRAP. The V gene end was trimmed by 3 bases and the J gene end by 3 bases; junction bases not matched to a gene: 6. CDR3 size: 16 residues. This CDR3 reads CASGFKPGLAGYEQYF. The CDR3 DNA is TGTGCTAGTGGTTTCAAACCGGGACTAGCGGGCTACGAGCAGTACTTC.